This is a list of T cell receptor beta chains from one sample in a study of T cell responses to AZD1222 COVID-19 vaccine. Libraries were prepared by immunoSEQ multiplex PCR; TCRdb keeps only in-frame clonotypes and omits some of them. The repertoire holds some 130,000 clones, approximately 91% seen once, with around 2.4% in the top ten. This specimen consisted of peripheral blood, obtained on day 0 of AZD1222 vaccination. The receptors were sampled from an adult in good health. Each CDR3 is given with its conserved first and last residue. Fields, in order: V gene, D gene, clone size, J gene, CDR3 protein, CDR3 DNA. A D gene is named only where the DNA matches it firmly. The listing skips clone size in some rows; elsewhere it reads once, few, many or a size class.

TRBV27	.	.	TRBJ1-2	CASSAAIGWDYGYTF	TGTGCCAGCAGTGCGGCGATCGGGTGGGACTATGGCTACACCTTC
TRBV18	TRBD2	.	TRBJ2-7	CASSPLAGGPQGNEQYF	TGTGCCAGCTCACCTCTGGCGGGAGGACCCCAGGGGAACGAGCAGTACTTC
TRBV1	.	.	TRBJ2-1	CTSSQLLAGVSDNEQFF	TGCACCAGCAGCCAATTACTAGCGGGAGTAAGCGACAATGAGCAGTTCTTC
TRBV27	.	.	TRBJ2-3	CASSFRQGTDTQYF	TGTGCCAGCAGTTTCAGGCAGGGCACAGATACGCAGTATTTT
TRBV3-1/TRBV3-2	TRBD1	.	TRBJ2-6	CASSQAGTGGPSGANVLTF	TGTGCCAGCAGCCAAGCCGGGACAGGGGGTCCCTCTGGGGCCAACGTCCTGACTTTC
TRBV3-1/TRBV3-2	.	.	TRBJ2-1	CASNGGINNEQFF	TGTGCCAGCAACGGCGGGATAAACAATGAGCAGTTCTTC
TRBV6-6	.	.	TRBJ1-1	CASSYESGGEAFF	TGTGCCAGCAGTTACGAGAGTGGCGGTGAAGCTTTCTTT
TRBV27	TRBD1	once	TRBJ2-7	CASSLGTGRYIHEQYF	TGTGCCAGCAGCTTAGGGACAGGGCGATACATCCACGAGCAGTACTTC
TRBV5-8	.	.	TRBJ2-1	CASSSLRSARSYNEQFF	TGTGCCAGCAGCTCCCTCAGGAGCGCCCGCTCCTACAATGAGCAGTTCTTC
TRBV30	TRBD2	.	TRBJ2-1	CAWRLAGGWNEQFF	TGTGCCTGGAGACTAGCGGGAGGGTGGAATGAGCAGTTCTTC
TRBV30	.	.	TRBJ2-7	CAWMGDTATYEQYF	TGTGCCTGGATGGGGGATACGGCTACCTACGAGCAGTACTTC
TRBV28	TRBD2	.	TRBJ2-7	CASSWLAGGPGEQYF	TGTGCCAGCAGTTGGCTAGCGGGAGGGCCCGGTGAGCAGTACTTC
TRBV10-1	.	.	TRBJ2-3	CASSPRAGLTDTQYF	TGCGCCAGCAGTCCCCGGGCAGGGCTCACAGATACGCAGTATTTT
TRBV3-1/TRBV3-2	TRBD1	.	TRBJ1-3	CASSQISGTGGSGNTIYF	TGTGCCAGCAGCCAGATTTCCGGGACAGGGGGCTCTGGAAACACCATATATTTT
TRBV30	TRBD1	.	TRBJ1-1	CAWSPHRGETEAFF	TGTGCCTGGAGTCCCCACAGGGGAGAGACTGAAGCTTTCTTT
TRBV24-1	TRBD1	.	TRBJ2-2	CATSDRGRTGELFF	TGTGCCACCAGTGACAGGGGGCGTACCGGGGAGCTGTTTTTT
TRBV5-4	TRBD1	.	TRBJ2-1	CASSPGQGRSENEQFF	TGTGCCAGCAGCCCCGGACAGGGGCGGTCGGAGAATGAGCAGTTCTTC
TRBV5-4	.	.	TRBJ2-1	CASSQEYGEQFF	TGTGCCAGCAGCCAGGAGTACGGTGAGCAGTTCTTC